One and the same sample provided the 8 T cell receptor beta chains below, sequenced in a study of T cell responses to AZD1222 COVID-19 vaccine. Using immunoSEQ multiplex PCR, the repertoire was profiled, and TCRdb retains in-frame clones only, with some absent. The data show fewer than 90,000 clones, around nine tenths seen once. Sequenced material: peripheral blood, taken on day 0 of AZD1222 vaccination. These receptors were taken from an adult in good health.

This clone was detected a few times. The CDR3 is CASSRGQTMNTEAFF. The CDR3 DNA is TGTGCCAGCAGTCGGGGACAGACGATGAACACTGAAGCTTTCTTT. The chain couples TRBV6-5 to TRBJ1-1; 7 nucleotides line up with TRBD1. The CDR3 covers 15 residues. Germline V lookup: CDR1 MNHEY, CDR2 SVGAGI. V lost 5 bases and J lost 0; bases outside the gene matches: 6.

The chain combines TRBV4-1 with TRBJ1-1; 7 positions agree with TRBD1. CDR1 and CDR2 from the germline V gene are MGHRA and YSYEKL. V gave up 5 bases and J gave up 0 bases; unmatched junction bases: 6. The CDR3 has 15 residues. The CDR3 bases are TGCGCCAGCAGCACAGGGGTCGTAATGAACACTGAAGCTTTCTTT. Residues: CASSTGVVMNTEAFF.

This clone has only one observation. The chain recombines TRBV5-4 with TRBJ1-2; 10 bases line up with TRBD1. Unmatched junction bases numbered 14, after V lost 7 bases and J lost 8 bases. The germline gives CDR1 SGHNT, CDR2 YYREEE (reference sequence). This CDR3 has 15 residues. Here the CDR3 DNA reads TGTGCCAGCTGCATTACGGGACAGGGGAATACGGGCTACACCTTC. Its protein product is CASCITGQGNTGYTF.

In DNA, the CDR3 is TGTGCCAGCAGTGAAATAGCGGGGGGCCCCCAAGAGACCCAGTACTTC. This encodes CASSEIAGGPQETQYF. This rearrangement joins TRBV6-1 to TRBJ2-5, with TRBD2 matching 10 bases. CDR3 length equals 16 residues. Germline loops: CDR1 MNHNS, CDR2 SASEGT. V dropped 2 bases and J dropped 1; count of bases not matched to a gene: 4.

V and J are TRBV7-9 and TRBJ2-6, with TRBD1 matching 7 bases. V shed 5 bases and J 4 bases; nucleotides not matched to a gene: 8. The CDR3 consists of 16 residues. CDR1 is SEHNR and CDR2 is FQNEAQ in the germline V gene (reference sequence). This CDR3 is CASSTYRGRGANVLTF. The CDR3 DNA sequence: TGTGCCAGCAGCACATACAGGGGTCGAGGGGCCAACGTCCTGACTTTC.

The chain has TRBV14 and TRBJ2-2; the D is unclear. V was trimmed by 1 base and J by 9 bases, leaving 6 bases between them. The CDR3 consists of 12 residues. The germline gives CDR1 SGHDN, CDR2 FVKESK. The CDR3 region is CASSQVNRELFF. The CDR3 DNA sequence: TGTGCCAGCAGCCAAGTAAACAGGGAGCTGTTTTTT.

The chain joins TRBV7-6 to TRBJ2-5, with a tentative D call TRBD2 (6 bases). The CDR3 sequence is 14 residues long. CDR1 is SGHVS and CDR2 is FNYEAQ in the germline V gene. Deletions cut 5 bases from V and 2 bases from J, with 12 bases between. The CDR3, as DNA: TGTGCCAGCAGCGATAGACGGGGGCAAGAGACCCAGTACTTC. Translation gives CASSDRRGQETQYF.

The rearrangement uses TRBV12-5 and TRBJ2-1; no clear D gene. The CDR3 spans 15 residues. The V end lost 7 bases, the J end lost 0 bases, and 13 bases lay between the germline ends. CDR1 is LGHNT and CDR2 is FRNRAP in the germline V gene. DNA of the CDR3: TGTGCTAGTGCCCCCCCGGCAACCTCCTACAATGAGCAGTTCTTC. Translation gives CASAPPATSYNEQFF.